One sample yielded the 19 T cell receptor beta chains listed below, sequenced in a study of T-cell memory formation after mild COVID-19. From the 5' RACE reads, TCRdb called clonotypes with MiXCR, one entry per CDR3 protein. The sample consists of 300,000 to 400,000 distinct CDR3 sequences, 15% to 20% of them appearing once. Sequences were obtained from PBMCs or a T cell subset sorted from them (not recorded which). These receptors all stem from a man between 18 and 35 years old who had mild COVID-19 (a few samples of this study predate the infection). Cell type and time point are not known.

This clonotype was observed a few times. The V and J genes are TRBV4-3 and TRBJ2-1; D unclear. The CDR3 has 14 amino acids. The V end lost 5 bases, the J end lost 11 bases, and 19 bases lay between the germline ends. Per the germline V gene, CDR1 is LGHNA and CDR2 is YSLEER. The CDR3, as DNA: TGCGCCAGCAGCGACGGCTACCAAAGTCTACAGCAGTTCTTC. It translates to CASSDGYQSLQQFF.

This clonotype has a handful of counts. Just one base apart from a much larger clone, this may be a read error. The chain has TRBV12-3 or TRBV12-4 and TRBJ1-5, with TRBD1 matching over 9 bases. Trimming took 4 bases from V and 2 from J; bases not matched to a gene: 0. This CDR3 has 14 residues. The chain's CDR3 is CASSWTGGNQPQHF. Written as DNA, the CDR3 is TGTGCCAGCAGTTGGACAGGGGGCAATCAGCCCCAGCATTTT.

V gene TRBV11-2 combines with J gene TRBJ2-5; no definite D call. Between the trimmed V and J ends, which lost 2 bases and 1 base, there was a span of 14 bases. Per germline, CDR1 SGHAT and CDR2 FQNNGV. The CDR3 loop spans 16 amino acids. The CDR3 DNA reads as TGTGCCAGCAGCTTACGACCCTGGTGGGGCCAAGAGACCCAGTACTTC. Translated: CASSLRPWWGQETQYF.

The V call is TRBV28, the J call TRBJ2-7; 8 bases align to TRBD1. The germline V gene has CDR1 MDHEN and CDR2 SYDVKM. Trimming cost V 5 bases and J 4 bases; bases outside gene matches: 7. The CDR3 extends over 14 amino acids. CDR3 loop: CASSAPGQEYEQYF. In DNA form, the CDR3 reads TGTGCCAGCAGTGCCCCGGGACAGGAATACGAGCAGTACTTC.

This clonotype was recorded at least ten times. The chain joins TRBV7-2 to TRBJ2-7; perhaps TRBD2 as D (5 bases). This CDR3 comprises 14 residues. CDR1 is SGHTA, CDR2 FQGNSA, per germline. V was trimmed by 0 bases and J by 2 bases, leaving 8 bases between them. Here the CDR3 reads CASSLAGNPYEQYV. The CDR3, as DNA: TGTGCCAGCAGCTTAGCCGGGAACCCCTACGAGCAGTACGTC.

This clonotype was recorded at least ten times. This rearrangement joins TRBV4-3 to TRBJ2-7, with D possibly TRBD1 on 7 matching bases. V lost 2 bases and J lost 2, with 37 bases in between. The CDR3 extends over 23 amino acids. Germline lookup yields CDR1 LGHNA and CDR2 YSLEER. CDR3 nucleotide sequence: TGCGCCAGCAGCCAACGGCAGGGGGACTTTTCCCCAACACCCACCTCACGCCCCTACGAGCAGTACGTC. This codes for CASSQRQGDFSPTPTSRPYEQYV.

This clonotype was seen many times. The chain carries TRBV7-2 and TRBJ2-4, with 9 nucleotides matching TRBD1. Germline values: CDR1 SGHTA, CDR2 FQGNSA. The CDR3 is 13 residues long. V lost 5 bases, J lost 6 bases, and 2 bases stayed unmatched. CDR3 DNA: TGTGCCAGCAGCCGACAGGGGGGAAACATTCAGTACTTC. It encodes CASSRQGGNIQYF.

This clonotype was seen more than once but under ten times. The V gene is TRBV18, the J gene TRBJ1-2; perhaps TRBD1 as D (5 bases). The CDR3 has 13 residues. V was shortened by 8 bases and J by 4 bases, with 14 bases between the two germline ends. The germline V gene encodes CDR1 KGHSH and CDR2 LQKENI. The CDR3 DNA reads as TGTGCCAGCACCCCACCAGGGTCCTATGGCTACACCTTC. Protein: CASTPPGSYGYTF.

This clonotype was detected only once. The chain employs TRBV10-3 and TRBJ2-5; 8 positions agree with TRBD2. Germline assignment: CDR1 ENHRY and CDR2 SYGVKD. This CDR3 is built from 13 residues. The J segment lost 4 bases and the V segment lost 5 bases, leaving 3 bases of the junction unmatched. Here the CDR3 reads CAISTGGLETQYF. In DNA form, the CDR3 reads TGTGCCATCAGTACGGGGGGGCTAGAGACCCAGTACTTC.

The J gene is TRBJ2-3, the V gene TRBV9, with unresolved D. CDR1 is SGDLS, CDR2 YYNGEE, per germline. CDR3 size: 12 residues. Trimming stripped 1 base from V and 6 bases from J, with 6 bases between. The DNA of the CDR3 is TGTGCCAGCAGCGTAATGGCGGATACGCAGTATTTT. Protein: CASSVMADTQYF.

The rearrangement links TRBV15 to TRBJ2-2, with D perhaps TRBD2 (6 bases). This CDR3 is 14 amino acids long. Deletions cut 6 bases from V and 7 bases from J, with 15 bases between. Germline values: CDR1 LNHNV, CDR2 YYDKDF (reference sequence). CDR3 residues: CATSEGPGDGELFF. The CDR3 bases are TGTGCCACCAGTGAGGGGCCGGGAGACGGGGAGCTGTTTTTT.

Note on this clonotype: This likely came from a read error, as a far larger clone is one base away. CDR3 in amino acids: CASRPTTDTQYF. The CDR3 coding sequence is TGTGCCAGCAGACCGACCACAGATACGCAGTATTTT. The chain is built from TRBV7-9 and TRBJ2-3; D ambiguous. Trimming removed 6 bases from V and 2 bases from J, with 6 bases in between. The length of the CDR3 is 12 residues. The germline CDR1 and CDR2 sequences are SEHNR and FQNEAQ (reference sequence).

The chain recombines TRBV2 with TRBJ2-5; TRBD2 matches 8 bases. CDR1 SNHLY and CDR2 FYNNEI come from the germline V gene. This CDR3 has 14 amino acids. With V trimmed by 2 bases and J by 3 bases, 2 bases remained unmatched. This chain's CDR3 is CASSEPGLEETQYF. The CDR3 nucleotides are TGTGCCAGCAGTGAACCGGGACTAGAAGAGACCCAGTACTTC. Supplemented by reference TRBV2 and TRBJ2-5, the full variable domain reads EPEVTQTPSHQVTQMGQEVILRCVPISNHLYFYWYRQILGQKVEFLVSFYNNEISEKSEIFDDQFSVERPDGSNFTLKIRSTKLEDSAMYFCASSEPGLEETQYFGPGTRLLVL.

The CDR3 region is CATSFPGQGNIQYF. The CDR3 DNA sequence: TGTGCCACCAGCTTCCCGGGACAGGGAAACATTCAGTACTTC. This rearrangement joins TRBV15 to TRBJ2-4; TRBD1 aligns across 9 bases. The V gene end was trimmed by 5 bases and the J gene end by 6 bases; junction bases not matched to a gene: 5. The CDR3 has 14 amino acids. Germline V CDR1 and CDR2: LNHNV, YYDKDF (reference sequence). The full variable domain, rest sourced from reference TRBV15 and TRBJ2-4, is DAMVIQNPRYQVTQFGKPVTLSCSQTLNHNVMYWYQQKSSQAPKLLFHYYDKDFNNEADTPDNFQSRRPNTSFCFLDIRSPGLGDTAMYLCATSFPGQGNIQYFGAGTRLSVL.

The chain has TRBV4-2 and TRBJ2-7; D call uncertain. V shed 4 bases and J shed 3 bases, with 16 bases lying between them. This CDR3 spans 15 amino acids. CDR1 and CDR2 from the germline V gene are LGHNA and YNFKEQ. CDR3 nucleotides: TGTGCCAGCAGCCTTAGCTCCTCCGGAGTCTACGAGCAGTACTTC. It encodes CASSLSSSGVYEQYF.

This chain links TRBV11-3 with TRBJ2-3; D is undetermined. This CDR3 has 14 residues. V lost 4 bases and J 5 bases, leaving 13 bases between the germline ends. Germline V gene data show CDR1 as SGHNT and CDR2 as YENEEA. DNA of the CDR3: TGTGCCAGCAGCTCCAGAGGAACCGGAGATACGCAGTATTTT. This encodes CASSSRGTGDTQYF.

This clonotype was detected a few times. The rearrangement uses TRBV10-2 and TRBJ2-5; D perhaps matches TRBD1 (5 bases). V lost 7 bases and J lost 1, with 10 bases in between. Germline V gives CDR1 WSHSY, CDR2 SAAADI. The CDR3 is 13 amino acids. The CDR3 DNA sequence: TGCGCCAGCAAAAGACAGCCCCAAGAGACCCAGTACTTC. Translated: CASKRQPQETQYF.

This clonotype came up a few times. This chain connects TRBV6-6 to TRBJ2-7, with D perhaps matching TRBD1 (6 bases). V dropped 0 bases and J dropped 1 base, with 13 bases sitting between them. Germline V CDR1 and CDR2: MNHNY, SVGAGI (reference sequence). CDR3 length equals 16 residues. The CDR3 region is CASSYSMGDTSYEQYF. CDR3 nucleotide sequence: TGTGCCAGCAGTTACTCGATGGGGGACACGTCCTACGAGCAGTACTTC.

V and J are TRBV27 and TRBJ2-5, with a weak D call TRBD2 (5 bases). The CDR3 is 17 amino acids. The V gene lost 4 bases and the J gene lost 2 bases, with 20 bases spanning the gap. Germline assignment: CDR1 MNHEY and CDR2 SMNVEV (reference sequence). The CDR3 region has the DNA TGTGCCAGCAGTTCCCTTTATATGGATGGGAGACAAGAGACCCAGTACTTC. It is translated as CASSSLYMDGRQETQYF.